This TCR beta chain emerged from a study of OX40 agonist ivuxolimab in advanced cancers. Across the study: Every patient in dose escalation had hepatocellular carcinoma, melanoma, renal cell or head and neck cancer. The group had a mean age of around 60 years, ranged from about 20 to 85, and was 80% to 85% male. Antecedent anti-PD-1, anti-PD-L1 or anti-CTLA-4 therapy was permissible, with roughly 40% having received some.

Assay used: immunoSEQ multiplex PCR; TCRdb lists only in-frame clones, some missing. The sample shows approximately 74,000 clones, roughly four fifths of them seen only once. CDR1 and CDR2 (germline): ENHRY, SYGVKD. V was clipped by 0 bases and J by 5 bases; unmatched bases: 1. The CDR3 has 15 residues. Sequencing was performed on CD4+ or CD8+ T cells sorted from blood, taken in a trial of the OX40 agonist ivuxolimab. The TCR comes from an adult with an advanced solid tumor such as melanoma, head and neck, liver or kidney cancer. The rearrangement uses TRBV10-3 and TRBJ2-1; TRBD2 agrees at 10 bases. CDR3 loop: CAISESGLANNEQFF. As DNA, the CDR3 is TGTGCCATCAGTGAGTCGGGACTAGCGAACAATGAGCAGTTCTTC.